This T cell receptor (beta chain) was captured by sequencing in a study of blood T cell repertoires in COVID-19. Across the study: Some COVID-19 samples were acute and others convalescent; all came from the United States, Italy and Spain. Sources were T cells, B-cell-depleted T cells, or PBMCs; the material itself was cDNA or gDNA.

V lost 5 bases and J lost 7, with 15 bases in between. Per germline, CDR1 MNHEY and CDR2 SMNVEV (reference sequence). CDR3 size: 13 residues. Source study methods: Reference gene primer amplification in the assay estimated nucleated cell counts. The assay was immunoSEQ multiplex PCR, and TCRdb's table has in-frame clones only and misses some. The V and J calls and the clone size are those of that table, but D and trimming were determined from the DNA. The sample has about 81,000 clones, 82% seen once; the top ten hold approximately 7%. Sequenced: peripheral blood. This clonotype was obtained from a human donor in a cohort sampled during active COVID-19. The rearrangement links TRBV27 to TRBJ2-7; tentatively, D is TRBD1 (5 bases). CDR3 sequence (DNA): TGTGCCAGCAGTCGACTCCAAGACAGAGAGCAGTACTTC. This encodes CASSRLQDREQYF.